This TCR beta chain derives from a study of blood T cell repertoires in COVID-19. Study-level background: The United States, Italy and Spain were the sources of the acute and convalescent COVID-19 samples.

Study members were between about 18 and 100 years old and lived in 25 or so US regions. Participant reports of clinical history set cohort assignment. Original analysis: Quantification of nucleated cells was approximated via reference gene primer amplification. Repertoires were generated with immunoSEQ multiplex PCR, while TCRdb's copy carries only in-frame clones and drops some. The DNA was the basis for D and trimming; V, J and clone size are from that table. The sample has about 140,000 clones; nearly 80% are singletons. Per the germline V gene, CDR1 is SEHNR and CDR2 is FQNEAQ (reference sequence). The J segment lost 0 bases and the V segment lost 5 bases, leaving 6 bases of the junction unmatched. This CDR3 has 16 amino acids.

The sequence came from a woman between 45 and 65 years old who had recovered from COVID-19. The rearrangement joins TRBV7-9 to TRBJ1-3, with TRBD1 matching over 8 bases. Specimen: PBMCs or T cells enriched from blood (not recorded which). DNA of the CDR3: TGTGCCAGCAGCGGGAGGGACAGGCCCTCTGGAAACACCATATATTTT. Its translation is CASSGRDRPSGNTIYF.